The 13 T cell receptor beta chains given below trace back to one sample, sequenced in a study of blood T cell repertoires in COVID-19. Sequenced by immunoSEQ multiplex PCR; TCRdb stores in-frame clones only, minus some. The data hold 140,000 to 150,000 clones, with roughly 79% observed a single time. The sample consisted of peripheral blood. The receptors originated from a human donor with acute or convalescent COVID-19. The donor label of this sample is uncertain.

CDR3 nucleotides: TGTGCCAGTAGTCCGGACTCTAACTATGGCTACACCTTC. Residues: CASSPDSNYGYTF. This rearrangement joins TRBV19 to TRBJ1-2; no reliable D call. The V gene lost 5 bases and the J gene lost 0 bases, with 7 bases spanning the gap. Germline V gene sequence: CDR1 LNHDA, CDR2 SQIVND (reference sequence). The CDR3 is 13 residues long.

This clone was counted once. The chain employs TRBV24-1 and TRBJ2-5, with a tentative D call TRBD2 (7 bases). CDR1 KGHDR and CDR2 SFDVKD come from the germline V gene. V was cut by 0 bases and J by 2 bases, with 9 bases left in between. This CDR3 spans 15 amino acids. The CDR3 here is CATSDLRGAQETQYF. Written as DNA, the CDR3 is TGTGCCACCAGTGATTTGCGGGGGGCTCAAGAGACCCAGTACTTC.

The gene calls are TRBV9 and TRBJ2-3; D unclear. The V and J ends lost 5 bases and 2 bases respectively, with 12 bases between them. The CDR3 totals 14 residues. Per the germline V gene, CDR1 is SGDLS and CDR2 is YYNGEE. The CDR3 reads CASSFSSLTDTQYF. The CDR3 nucleotides read TGTGCCAGCAGTTTTAGTTCTCTCACAGATACGCAGTATTTT.

This clone was counted a single time. The V and J genes are TRBV19 and TRBJ1-1; 7 nucleotides line up with TRBD1. The V and J ends lost 5 bases and 1 base, in that order; junction bases with no gene match: 7. Per germline, CDR1 LNHDA and CDR2 SQIVND (reference sequence). The CDR3 runs 15 residues. This chain's CDR3 is CASSPPTGWNTEAFF. DNA for the CDR3: TGTGCCAGTAGTCCCCCGACAGGGTGGAACACTGAAGCTTTCTTT.

The chain has TRBV9 and TRBJ2-3, with 7 bases that match TRBD1. With 5 bases clipped from V and 2 bases from J, the junction kept 8 bases outside the gene matches. CDR3 size: 15 residues. Looked up from germline, CDR1 is SGDLS and CDR2 is YYNGEE. The CDR3 DNA reads as TGTGCCAGCAGTGCCCGACAGGGAACCACAGATACGCAGTATTTT. Its translation is CASSARQGTTDTQYF.

The genes are TRBV11-2 and TRBJ2-2; TRBD2 matches at 10 bases. V was clipped by 4 bases and J by 6 bases; unmatched bases: 8. CDR3 length: 16 amino acids. Germline assignment: CDR1 SGHAT and CDR2 FQNNGV. In DNA, the CDR3 is TGTGCCAGCAGCTATCCTAGCGGGGGTGGCTCCGGGGAGCTGTTTTTT. It codes for CASSYPSGGGSGELFF. Combining the CDR3 with reference TRBV11-2 and TRBJ2-2 gives the whole variable domain EAGVAQSPRYKIIEKRQSVAFWCNPISGHATLYWYQQILGQGPKLLIQFQNNGVVDDSQLPKDRFSAERLKGVDSTLKIQPAKLEDSAVYLCASSYPSGGGSGELFFGEGSRLTVL.

The genes are TRBV10-1 and TRBJ1-1, with TRBD1 matching 9 bases. Germline trimming cut 2 bases from V and 4 bases from J; bases unmatched to any gene: 5. The CDR3 length is 15 residues. Germline lookup yields CDR1 WNHNN and CDR2 SYGVQD (reference sequence). Here the CDR3 DNA reads TGCGCCAGCAGTGAGGGGACAGGGTTTGGCACTGAAGCTTTCTTT. It codes for CASSEGTGFGTEAFF.

This chain connects TRBV3-1 (or the pseudogene TRBV3-2) to TRBJ2-1, with D perhaps matching TRBD2 (5 bases). Germline assignment: CDR1 LGHDT and CDR2 YNNKEL (reference sequence). The V and J ends lost 0 bases and 8 bases respectively, with 5 bases between them. The CDR3 sequence is 12 residues long. The CDR3 DNA is TGTGCCAGCAGCCAAGAGAGGGATGAGCAGTTCTTC. Its protein product is CASSQERDEQFF.

The V gene is TRBV27, the J gene TRBJ2-5, with D uncertain. Between the trimmed V and J ends, which lost 4 bases and 5 bases, there was a span of 5 bases. CDR3 length: 11 residues. Germline CDR1 is MNHEY and CDR2 is SMNVEV (reference sequence). CDR3 protein: CASSYRETQYF. Written as DNA, the CDR3 is TGTGCCAGCAGTTACCGGGAGACCCAGTACTTC.

This chain joins TRBV6-5 and TRBJ2-5; weak D call: TRBD2 (5 bases). Trimming removed 5 bases at V and 5 bases at J, with 12 bases between. Germline V gene data show CDR1 as MNHEY and CDR2 as SVGAGI. There are 13 residues in the CDR3. Here the CDR3 DNA reads TGTGCCAGCAGTCGTGGAGGCCCCGAGACCCAGTACTTC. Protein product: CASSRGGPETQYF.

This sequence joins TRBV6-1 and TRBJ1-1; a possible D gene is TRBD1 (5 bases). Germline values: CDR1 MNHNS, CDR2 SASEGT. This CDR3 is 16 amino acids long. The ends were cut back, 3 bases at V and 4 bases at J, with 18 bases in the middle. The CDR3 loop is CASSDRDPGGTTEAFF. The CDR3 coding sequence is TGTGCCAGCAGTGACCGGGACCCCGGGGGGACCACTGAAGCTTTCTTT.

This rearrangement joins TRBV2 to TRBJ2-5, with D tentatively TRBD2 (6 bases). The germline V gene encodes CDR1 SNHLY and CDR2 FYNNEI. V lost 0 bases to trimming and J lost 4 bases, with 9 bases between them. The CDR3 runs to 14 residues. The DNA of the CDR3 is TGTGCCAGCAGTGAAGCGGTGGAGGGAGAGACCCAGTACTTC. This encodes CASSEAVEGETQYF.

This clone was seen a few times. As DNA, the CDR3 is TGTGCCAGCAGCCAACTCTCTAGCGGGAGGGGCGAGCAGTACTTC. Amino acid sequence: CASSQLSSGRGEQYF. V and J are TRBV14 and TRBJ2-7, with 12 nucleotides matching TRBD2. Germline CDR1 reads SGHDN; CDR2 reads FVKESK. The CDR3 has 15 residues. V lost 2 bases to trimming and J lost 6 bases; unmatched junction nucleotides: 5.